This T cell receptor beta chain came from a study of Tregs in tolerant kidney transplant recipients. Study details: An approximately three-day belatacept mixed lymphocyte reaction, sometimes plus 5-day graft donor restimulation, preceded CD4+CD25+CD127- sorting. Antibodies separated recipient from donor cells.

Assay: immunoSEQ multiplex PCR; the TCRdb copy retains only in-frame clones and omits some. The sample holds about 44,000 clones, just under 97% seen once. Concerning this clone: Antigen: not known.

Study results and caveats: Biological reproducibility was not directly addressed, but technical replication error appeared minimal. The most relevant donor-specific Treg TCRbeta repertoire apparently came from expansion with activated donor B cells.

The receptor was derived from a human donor in good health. Sequenced material: Tregs from blood cultured with allogeneic cells.

The CDR3 is CASSGRGPYEQYF. DNA for the CDR3: TGTGCCAGCAGCGGCAGGGGGCCATACGAGCAGTACTTC. The chain combines TRBV5-6 with TRBJ2-7, with 8 bases fitting TRBD1. CDR3 size: 13 residues. Germline V lookup: CDR1 SGHDT, CDR2 YYEEEE. J was trimmed by 4 bases and V by 4 bases; bases with no gene match: 4.